The present T cell receptor beta chain was sequenced within a study of T cell repertoires in cytomegalovirus infection. Points from the study as a whole: Ex vivo, HLA-C-restricted CMV-specific TCR beta clonotypes prevailed over the rest of the response.

This clonotype came up a few times. Its specificity is unknown. TCRdb reprocessed the reads via MiXCR and lists one record per CDR3 protein. Among some 220,000 distinct CDR3 sequences listed, roughly 34% were seen once. V dropped 4 bases and J dropped 4 bases, with 15 bases sitting between them. The CDR3 runs 15 residues. The germline V gene encodes CDR1 SGHVS and CDR2 FNYEAQ. The sample consisted of CD8+ T cells from cultured PBMCs, taken from culture after CMV antigen stimulation. This clonotype was sampled from a human donor in good health (CMV status not recorded). Some clones in this sample may be carry-over from other donors' samples. The rearrangement joins TRBV7-6 to TRBJ2-3; D assignment may be TRBD1 or TRBD2 (5 bases each). The CDR3 bases are TGTGCCAGCAGCTCGACCGGGACCGGGCCAGATACGCAGTATTTT. Translated, it gives CASSSTGTGPDTQYF.